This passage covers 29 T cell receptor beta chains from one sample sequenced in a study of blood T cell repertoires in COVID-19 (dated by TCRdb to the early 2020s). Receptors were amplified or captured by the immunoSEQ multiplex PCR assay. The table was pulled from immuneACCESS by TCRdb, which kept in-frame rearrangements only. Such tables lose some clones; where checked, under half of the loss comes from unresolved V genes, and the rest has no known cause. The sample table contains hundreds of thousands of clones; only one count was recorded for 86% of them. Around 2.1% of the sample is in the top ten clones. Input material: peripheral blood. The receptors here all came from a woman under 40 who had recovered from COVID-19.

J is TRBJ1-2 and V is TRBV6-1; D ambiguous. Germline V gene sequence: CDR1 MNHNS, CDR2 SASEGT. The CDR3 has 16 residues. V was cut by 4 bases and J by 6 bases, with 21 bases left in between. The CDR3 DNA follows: TGTGCCAGCAGTGCTGTGGAGAGACCCTTTAGAGATGGCTACACCTTC. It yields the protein CASSAVERPFRDGYTF.

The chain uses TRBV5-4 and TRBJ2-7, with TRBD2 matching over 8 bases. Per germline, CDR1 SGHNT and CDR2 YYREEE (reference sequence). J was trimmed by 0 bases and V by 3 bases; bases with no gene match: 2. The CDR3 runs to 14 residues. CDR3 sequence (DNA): TGTGCCAGCAGCTCAAGCGGGGGCTCCTACGAGCAGTACTTC. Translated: CASSSSGGSYEQYF.

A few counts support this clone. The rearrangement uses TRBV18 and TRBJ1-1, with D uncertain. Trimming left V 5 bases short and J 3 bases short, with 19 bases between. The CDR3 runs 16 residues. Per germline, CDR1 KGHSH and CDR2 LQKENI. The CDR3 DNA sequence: TGTGCCAGCTCAGTTACGGGGTACGGGGAGGACACTGAAGCTTTCTTT. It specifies CASSVTGYGEDTEAFF.

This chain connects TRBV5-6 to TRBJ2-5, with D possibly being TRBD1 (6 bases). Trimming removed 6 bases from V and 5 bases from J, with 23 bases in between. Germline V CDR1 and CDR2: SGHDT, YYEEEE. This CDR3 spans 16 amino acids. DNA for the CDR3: TGTGCCAGCACCCCCTCGACAGGCCGGGCCGGGGAGACCCAGTACTTC. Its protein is CASTPSTGRAGETQYF.

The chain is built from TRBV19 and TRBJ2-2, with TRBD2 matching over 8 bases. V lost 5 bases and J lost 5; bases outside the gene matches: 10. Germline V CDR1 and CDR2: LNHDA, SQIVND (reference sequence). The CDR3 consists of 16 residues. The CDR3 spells CASSPISGTRTGELFF. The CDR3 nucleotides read TGTGCCAGTAGTCCAATCTCCGGGACTAGGACCGGGGAGCTGTTTTTT.

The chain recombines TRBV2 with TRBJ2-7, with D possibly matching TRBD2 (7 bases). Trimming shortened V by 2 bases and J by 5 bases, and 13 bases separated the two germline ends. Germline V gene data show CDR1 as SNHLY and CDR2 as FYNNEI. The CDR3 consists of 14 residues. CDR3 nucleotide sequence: TGTGCCAGCAGTGAAAAAGAGGGGGGGAACGAGCAGTACTTC. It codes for CASSEKEGGNEQYF.

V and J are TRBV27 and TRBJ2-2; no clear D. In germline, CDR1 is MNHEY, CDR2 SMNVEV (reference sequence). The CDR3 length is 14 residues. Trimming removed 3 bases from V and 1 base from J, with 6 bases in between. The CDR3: CASSFSENTGELFF. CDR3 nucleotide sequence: TGTGCCAGCAGTTTTTCAGAGAACACCGGGGAGCTGTTTTTT.

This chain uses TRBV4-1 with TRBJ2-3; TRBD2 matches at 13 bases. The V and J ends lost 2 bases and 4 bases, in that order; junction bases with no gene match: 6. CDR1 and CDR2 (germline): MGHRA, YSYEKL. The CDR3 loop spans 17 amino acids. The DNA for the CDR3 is TGCGCCAGCAGCCAAACCGGGACTAGCGGGGTTTCAGATACGCAGTATTTT. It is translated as CASSQTGTSGVSDTQYF.

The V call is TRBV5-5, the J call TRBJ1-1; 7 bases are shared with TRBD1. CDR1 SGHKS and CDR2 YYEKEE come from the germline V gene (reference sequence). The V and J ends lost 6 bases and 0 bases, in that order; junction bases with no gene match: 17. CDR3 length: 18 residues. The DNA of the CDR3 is TGTGCCAGCAACAATGCATTCGGGACAGTGCGCATGAACACTGAAGCTTTCTTT. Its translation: CASNNAFGTVRMNTEAFF.

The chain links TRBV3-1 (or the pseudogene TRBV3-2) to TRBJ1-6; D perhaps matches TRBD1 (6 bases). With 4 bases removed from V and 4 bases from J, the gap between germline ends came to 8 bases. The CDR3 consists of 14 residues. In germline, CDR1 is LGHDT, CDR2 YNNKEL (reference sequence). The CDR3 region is CASSPQGYNSPLHF. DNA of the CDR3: TGTGCCAGCAGCCCCCAGGGGTATAATTCACCCCTCCACTTT.

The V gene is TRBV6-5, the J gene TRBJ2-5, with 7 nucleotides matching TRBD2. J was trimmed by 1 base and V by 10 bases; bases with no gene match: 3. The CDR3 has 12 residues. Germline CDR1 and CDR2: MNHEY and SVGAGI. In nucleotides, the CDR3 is TGTGCCACCGGGAGGTCCCAAGAGACCCAGTACTTC. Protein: CATGRSQETQYF.

The CDR3 is CASSPPGIYGYTF. CDR3 in DNA: TGTGCCAGCAGCCCCCCGGGAATATATGGCTACACCTTC. This sequence joins TRBV5-6 and TRBJ1-2; D unresolved. The ends were cut back, 4 bases at V and 5 bases at J, with 12 bases in the middle. The germline V gene encodes CDR1 SGHDT and CDR2 YYEEEE. The CDR3 totals 13 residues.

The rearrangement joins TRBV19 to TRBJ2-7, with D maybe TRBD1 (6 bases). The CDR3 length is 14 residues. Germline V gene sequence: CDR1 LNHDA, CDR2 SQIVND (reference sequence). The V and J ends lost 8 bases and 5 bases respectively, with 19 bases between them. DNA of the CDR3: TGTGCCAGTCAGAGGACAGCGGAGGTGAACGAGCAGTACTTC. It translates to CASQRTAEVNEQYF. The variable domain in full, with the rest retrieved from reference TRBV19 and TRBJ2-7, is DGGITQSPKYLFRKEGQNVTLSCEQNLNHDAMYWYRQDPGQGLRLIYYSQIVNDFQKGDIAEGYSVSREKKESFPLTVTSAQKNPTAFYLCASQRTAEVNEQYFGPGTRLTVT.

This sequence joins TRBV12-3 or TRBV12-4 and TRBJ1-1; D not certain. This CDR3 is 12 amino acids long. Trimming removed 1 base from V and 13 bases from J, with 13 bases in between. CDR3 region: CASSLDPSRGFF. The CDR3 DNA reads TGTGCCAGCAGTTTAGACCCCTCTCGCGGTTTCTTT.

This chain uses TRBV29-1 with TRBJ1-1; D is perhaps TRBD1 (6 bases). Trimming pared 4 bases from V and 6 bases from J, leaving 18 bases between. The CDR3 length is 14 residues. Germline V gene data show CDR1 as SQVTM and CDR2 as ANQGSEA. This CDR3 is CSVGVYGGAAEAFF. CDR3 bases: TGCAGCGTTGGGGTGTATGGGGGCGCGGCTGAAGCTTTCTTT.

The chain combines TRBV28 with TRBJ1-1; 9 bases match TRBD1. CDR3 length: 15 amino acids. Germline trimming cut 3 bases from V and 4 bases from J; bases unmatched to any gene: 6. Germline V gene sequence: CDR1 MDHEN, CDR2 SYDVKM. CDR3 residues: CASSLMTGGVTEAFF. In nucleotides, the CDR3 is TGTGCCAGCAGTTTGATGACAGGGGGTGTCACTGAAGCTTTCTTT.

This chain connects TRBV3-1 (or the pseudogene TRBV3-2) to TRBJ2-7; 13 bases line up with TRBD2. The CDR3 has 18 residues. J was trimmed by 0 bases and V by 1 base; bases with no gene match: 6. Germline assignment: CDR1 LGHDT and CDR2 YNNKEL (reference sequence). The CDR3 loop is CASSQALAGGTSSYEQYF. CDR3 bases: TGTGCCAGCAGCCAAGCACTAGCGGGAGGGACGAGCTCCTACGAGCAGTACTTC.

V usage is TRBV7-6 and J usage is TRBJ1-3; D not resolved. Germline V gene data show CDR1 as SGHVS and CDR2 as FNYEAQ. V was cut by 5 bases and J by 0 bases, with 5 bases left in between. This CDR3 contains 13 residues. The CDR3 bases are TGTGCCAGCAGCCAAAACTCTGGAAACACCATATATTTT. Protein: CASSQNSGNTIYF.

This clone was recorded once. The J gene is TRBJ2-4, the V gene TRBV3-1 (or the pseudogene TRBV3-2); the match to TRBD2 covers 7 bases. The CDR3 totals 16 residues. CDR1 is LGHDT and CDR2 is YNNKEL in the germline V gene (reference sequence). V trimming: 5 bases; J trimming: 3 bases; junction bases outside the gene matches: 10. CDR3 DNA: TGTGCCAGCAGCTGGTCCAGACTAGCCGTCAAAAACATTCAGTACTTC. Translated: CASSWSRLAVKNIQYF.

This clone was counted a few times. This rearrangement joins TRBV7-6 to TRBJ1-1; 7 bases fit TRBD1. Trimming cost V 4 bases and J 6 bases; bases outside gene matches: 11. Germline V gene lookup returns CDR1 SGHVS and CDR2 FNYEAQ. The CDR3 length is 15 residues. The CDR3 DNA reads TGTGCCAGCAGCTCAATACAGGGGCCGCCCTCTGAAGCTTTCTTT. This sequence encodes CASSSIQGPPSEAFF.

The CDR3 DNA is TGTGCCAGCAGCGGACAGGGCTCCGGCACTGAAGCTTTCTTT. Protein: CASSGQGSGTEAFF. V is TRBV5-6 and J is TRBJ1-1; TRBD1 matches 8 bases. The CDR3 extends over 14 amino acids. The junction had 6 bases not matched to a gene; V was cut back by 4 bases and J by 4 bases. Germline V gene sequence: CDR1 SGHDT, CDR2 YYEEEE.

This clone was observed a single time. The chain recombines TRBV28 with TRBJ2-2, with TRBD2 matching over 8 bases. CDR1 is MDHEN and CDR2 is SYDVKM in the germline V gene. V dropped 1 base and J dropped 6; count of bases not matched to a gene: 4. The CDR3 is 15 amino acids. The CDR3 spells CASSLSGGPSGELFF. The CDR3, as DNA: TGTGCCAGCAGTTTATCGGGAGGGCCCTCCGGGGAGCTGTTTTTT. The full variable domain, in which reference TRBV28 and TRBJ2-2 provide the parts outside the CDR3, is DVKVTQSSRYLVKRTGEKVFLECVQDMDHENMFWYRQDPGLGLRLIYFSYDVKMKEKGDIPEGYSVSREKKERFSLILESASTNQTSMYLCASSLSGGPSGELFFGEGSRLTVL.

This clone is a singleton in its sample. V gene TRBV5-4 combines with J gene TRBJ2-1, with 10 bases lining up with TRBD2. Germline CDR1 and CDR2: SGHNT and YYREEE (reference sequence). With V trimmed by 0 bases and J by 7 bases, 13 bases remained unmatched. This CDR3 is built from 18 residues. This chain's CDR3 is CASSLGGWVAGGSNEQFF. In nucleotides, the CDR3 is TGTGCCAGCAGCTTGGGGGGTTGGGTAGCGGGAGGTTCGAATGAGCAGTTCTTC.

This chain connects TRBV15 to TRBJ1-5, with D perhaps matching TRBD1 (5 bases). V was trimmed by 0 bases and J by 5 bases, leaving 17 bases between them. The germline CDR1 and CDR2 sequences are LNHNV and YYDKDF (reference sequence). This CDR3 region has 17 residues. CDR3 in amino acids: CATSRERGGWGDQPQHF. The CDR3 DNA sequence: TGTGCCACCAGCAGAGAAAGGGGCGGCTGGGGGGATCAGCCCCAGCATTTT.

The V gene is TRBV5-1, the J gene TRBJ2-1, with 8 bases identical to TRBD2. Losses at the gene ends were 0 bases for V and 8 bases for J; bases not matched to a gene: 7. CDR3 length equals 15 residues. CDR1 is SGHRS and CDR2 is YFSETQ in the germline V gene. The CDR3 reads CASSLEGASGYEQFF. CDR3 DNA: TGCGCCAGCAGCTTGGAAGGGGCTAGCGGGTATGAGCAGTTCTTC.

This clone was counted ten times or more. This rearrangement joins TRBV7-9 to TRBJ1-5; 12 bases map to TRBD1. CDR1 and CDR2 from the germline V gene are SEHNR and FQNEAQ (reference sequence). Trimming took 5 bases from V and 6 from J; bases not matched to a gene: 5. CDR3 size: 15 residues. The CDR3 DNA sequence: TGTGCCAGCAGCCCGGGGACAGGGGGCATTCAGCCCCAGCATTTT. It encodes CASSPGTGGIQPQHF.

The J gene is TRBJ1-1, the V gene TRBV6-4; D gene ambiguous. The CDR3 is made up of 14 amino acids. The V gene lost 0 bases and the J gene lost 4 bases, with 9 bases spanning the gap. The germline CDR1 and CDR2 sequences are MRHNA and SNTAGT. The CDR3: CASSDSNFGTEAFF. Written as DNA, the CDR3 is TGTGCCAGCAGTGACTCGAACTTCGGCACTGAAGCTTTCTTT.

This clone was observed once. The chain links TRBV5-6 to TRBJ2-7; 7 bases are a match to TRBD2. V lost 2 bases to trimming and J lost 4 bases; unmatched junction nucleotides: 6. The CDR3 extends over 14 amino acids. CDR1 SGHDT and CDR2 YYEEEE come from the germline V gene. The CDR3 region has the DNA TGTGCCAGCAGCTTTTTTACTAGCGCATACGAGCAGTACTTC. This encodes CASSFFTSAYEQYF.

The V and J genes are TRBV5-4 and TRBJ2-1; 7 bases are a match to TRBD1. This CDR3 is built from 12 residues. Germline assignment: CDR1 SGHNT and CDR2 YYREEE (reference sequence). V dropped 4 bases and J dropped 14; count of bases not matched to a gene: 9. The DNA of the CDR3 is TGTGCCAGCAGCCCGGACCGGGACAGAAAGTTCTTC. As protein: CASSPDRDRKFF.